This TCR beta chain was sequenced during a study of T cell changes during pregnancy in multiple sclerosis (dated by TCRdb to between 2018 and 2020). With regard to the full study: The study examined how the T cell repertoire changed over the course of pregnancy in women with multiple sclerosis.

The library was produced with the immunoSEQ multiplex PCR assay. This is the immuneACCESS table as TCRdb keeps it, with only in-frame sequences that have V and J called. A part of the clones is gone; compared with another copy, unresolved V genes explain less than half, and the rest is unexplained. This sample has around 70,000 clones in its table, and approximately 90% of those were observed once. The ten largest account for approximately 1.6% of the sample. On this clone: Its recognized antigen is unknown. Base qualities are not provided; no much larger clone lies one nucleotide away.

The clonotype was recovered from a female donor in good health, enrolled as a control in a pregnancy study. This material consisted of peripheral blood, taken in the first trimester of pregnancy.

The CDR3 sequence is CASSFRGLAGAQTYEQYF. The DNA sequence is TGCGCCAGCAGCTTCAGGGGACTAGCGGGAGCCCAGACCTACGAGCAGTACTTC. The chain couples TRBV5-1 to TRBJ2-7, with 14 junctional bases fitting TRBD2. From a lookup of the germline V gene, CDR1 and CDR2 are SGHRS and YFSETQ. The CDR3 spans 18 residues, from the cysteine through the phenylalanine. CDR3 DNA is the only sequence kept; it has 54 bases, read in frame from the first base. Clipping removes 2 bases from V and 2 bases from J, with 9 as the unmatched junction base count. Here the CDR3 is joined to the reference TRBV5-1 and TRBJ2-7 genes, and the full variable domain is: KAGVTQTPRYLIKTRGQQVTLSCSPISGHRSVSWYQQTPGQGLQFLFEYFSETQRNKGNFPGRFSGRQFSNSRSEMNVSTLELGDSALYLCASSFRGLAGAQTYEQYFGPGTRLTVT.